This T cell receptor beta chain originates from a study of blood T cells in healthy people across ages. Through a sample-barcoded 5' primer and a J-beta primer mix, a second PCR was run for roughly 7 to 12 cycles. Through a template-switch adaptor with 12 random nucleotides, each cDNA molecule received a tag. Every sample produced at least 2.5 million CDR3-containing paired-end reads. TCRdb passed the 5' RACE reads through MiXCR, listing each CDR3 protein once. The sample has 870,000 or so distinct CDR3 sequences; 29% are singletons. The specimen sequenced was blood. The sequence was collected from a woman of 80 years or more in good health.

CDR3 sequence (DNA): TGTGCCAGTAGTATGACAGGGACTAACCCTTTCTATGGCTACACCTTC. Translation gives CASSMTGTNPFYGYTF. V gene TRBV19 combines with J gene TRBJ1-2; 7 bases are shared with TRBD1. Looked up from germline, CDR1 is LNHDA and CDR2 is SQIVND (reference sequence). The CDR3 contains 16 residues. The V and J ends lost 3 bases and 4 bases, in that order; junction bases with no gene match: 11.